This T cell receptor beta chain was obtained from a study of siplizumab effects on memory and regulatory T cells. Study-level results: Only a minority of proliferating CD4+ or CD8+ clones had an assignable naive or memory phenotype, with roughly 75-95% lacking one. Significantly reduced by siplizumab was the cumulative frequency of alloreactive sequences, namely those traceable to unstimulated CD4+ memory cells. Suppressive function of proliferating Tregs from siplizumab cultures was not confirmed. Most alloreactive clones went unmapped to unstimulated subsets; only a minor fraction mapped.

Trimming took off 3 bases at V and 7 bases at J, with 10 bases between the two ends. This CDR3 is built from 13 residues. From germline, CDR1 is SGDLS and CDR2 YYNGEE. Comments on this clone: Its antigen is currently unknown.

Generated by immunoSEQ multiplex PCR, the TCRdb table keeps only in-frame clones and is missing some. The sample carries about 56,000 clones, 95% to 98% recorded once. This TCR came from a human donor in good health. The genes are TRBV9 and TRBJ2-2; tentatively, D is TRBD2 (5 bases). Sequencing used naive CD8+ T cells sorted from blood. The CDR3 DNA follows: TGTGCCAGCAGCGCGGCGGGCGTCGGGGAGCTGTTTTTT. Amino acid sequence: CASSAAGVGELFF.